This TCR beta chain was observed in a study of Graves' ophthalmopathy and Graves' hyperthyroidism. On the study more broadly: The blood sample was drawn at first diagnosis and before any treatment.

V was cut by 2 bases and J by 2 bases, with 6 bases left in between. The germline gives CDR1 GTSNPN, CDR2 SVGIG (reference sequence). CDR3 length: 12 residues. Many counts were recorded for this clonotype. The authors amplified TCR beta CDR3 regions, and they did so from RNA transcripts for repertoire sequencing. Second-round multiplex PCR came after first-round RT-PCR with HTBI primers. One entry per CDR3 protein results from TCRdb running MiXCR on the multiplex PCR reads. The table lists 500,000 to 700,000 distinct CDR3 sequences, about a fifth of them singletons. The clonotype originates from a woman in her late teens or twenties with stable Graves' hyperthyroidism. Some clones in this sample may be carry-over from other donors' samples. The V gene is TRBV30, the J gene TRBJ2-5; no reliable D call. Sequencing used peripheral blood. The CDR3 DNA follows: TGTGCCTGGAGTACCGTACAAGAGACCCAGTACTTC. It is translated as CAWSTVQETQYF.